The source of this TCR beta chain is a study of T cells in Graves' hyperthyroidism and ophthalmopathy (dated by TCRdb to between 2019 and 2020). About the investigation overall: Peripheral blood samples were taken at the time of initial diagnosis, prior to any treatment. To identify TCR V-J signatures that set the groups apart, the researchers used a discovery cohort of more than 95 patients, made up of fewer than 50 with Graves' ophthalmopathy and 57 with stable Graves' hyperthyroidism. An independent validation cohort of about 20 hyperthyroidism patients and about 15 patients who later progressed to ophthalmopathy tested prospective prediction of ophthalmopathy. For training and testing, the 80 to 100 patients in the discovery cohort were randomly divided in a 7:3 ratio. In addition, the study compared T-cell repertoires in thyroid tissue and in blood from six Graves' hyperthyroidism patients. Once sampling was done, hyperthyroidism patients were given methimazole at a starting dose of 30 mg daily, whereas ophthalmopathy patients were given high-dose intravenous methylprednisolone. The paper reports TCR Vbeta CDR3 sequencing of approximately 140 peripheral blood samples: around 45 ophthalmopathy, under 80 hyperthyroidism and around 17 progressor patients. The research as a whole found: In validation, progression to ophthalmopathy was predicted by the model with 70% to 71% sensitivity and nearly 75% specificity, a median of about 6.8 months before onset. No statistical method was used to fix the sample size in advance, and group allocation was not hidden from the investigators. A 13 V-J signature model separated ophthalmopathy from stable hyperthyroidism, with approximately 87% sensitivity and roughly 82% specificity in cross-validation and 80%/75% in testing. Blood samples also contained most of the expanded thyroid clonotypes (frequency above 0.001), which suggests that blood repertoires may reflect thyroid immune responses.

Trimming takes 4 bases off V and 7 bases off J; junction bases not matched to a gene: 5. CDR1 and CDR2 are drawn from the germline V gene: SQVTM, ANQGSEA. Inclusive of the bounding cysteine and phenylalanine, the CDR3 is 12 residues long. Just CDR3 DNA is preserved here, 36 bases in frame from base 1. Stable Graves' hyperthyroidism was defined as the absence of progression to ophthalmopathy over 18 months of follow-up. Hyperthyroidism patients were aged 18 to 65 years and newly diagnosed, with disease duration of less than 2 months. Patients with uncontrolled infections, other autoimmune diseases, pregnancy or lactation were excluded. Diagnoses were established on the basis of clinical symptoms, serum thyroxine and TRAb, thyroid ultrasound, and orbital computed tomography. PBMCs were isolated from approximately 10 ml of fresh peripheral blood by Ficoll-Paque density gradient centrifugation. Total RNA was extracted using Trizol reagent, and RNA quality was assessed on an Agilent 2100 Bioanalyzer.

The table lists this clonotype with a few counts. Its antigen target is currently unknown. No per-base quality is available; no much larger clone lies one base away. Amplification of TCR beta CDR3 regions was carried out from RNA transcripts. For the first round of RT-PCR on the TCR CDR3, the HTBI primer set was used together with the Qiagen OneStep RT-PCR kit. The libraries were constructed in a second round of multiplex PCR and then size-selected and purified. Libraries were sequenced paired-end with 100 bp reads on an Illumina HiSeq2000. The study's processing was this. SOAPnuke was used to process the raw data, throwing out any read that contained adapters or uncalled bases, had a mean Phred below 15, or lacked an exact constant-primer or identifier match. High-quality paired reads were merged with COPE v1.2.5, and unique nucleotide sequences were defined as clonotypes. MiTCR v1.1 was used to align clonotypes to the IMGT TRBV, TRBD and TRBJ reference segments. Only V-J combinations with frequency above 0.0001, covering 98% to 99.2% of repertoires, were analysed. The TCS score was defined as F50 (clonal expansion) divided by E x V (chaos), with BLOSUM62-based TCRdist calculated between CDR3 peptides within each V-J. Welch's t-statistics and random forest reduced around 520 V-J features to some 14, which were used in a naive Bayes classifier (R e1071). The raw public reads went through TCRdb reprocessing: fastp at Q25, MiXCR clone calling, in-frame beta chains kept. Rows are combined by CDR3 protein, so each entry shows the most common genes and DNA. The V and J calls here are based on TCRdb, not the publication. The sample table contains 370,000 or so distinct CDR3 sequences; only one count was recorded for 20% to 25% of them. The ten top clones hold around 79% of the sample.

The TCR originated in a man aged 50-60 years with Graves' hyperthyroidism. The sample consisted of blood. The rearranged segments are TRBV29-1 and TRBJ1-1, with 8 central nucleotides matching TRBD1. The DNA is as follows: TGCAGCGTTGGTCAGGGGGCCAATGAAGCTTTCTTT. Its amino acids are CSVGQGANEAFF.